Shown below are 32 T cell receptor beta chains from a single sample sequenced in a study of T-cell reconstitution after alpha-beta-depleted transplantation in children. During its preparation, the TCRbeta library received unique molecular identifiers. TCRdb redid the calling of the PCR reads with MiXCR, one entry per CDR3 protein. The sample shows roughly 180,000 distinct CDR3 sequences, just over 14% of them seen only once. Sequenced here: PBMCs from the stem cell graft donor, sampled from the stem cell graft. All receptors come from a human donor who donated a stem cell graft to a child with acute lymphoblastic leukemia.

At least ten counts were recorded for this clonotype. The chain combines TRBV12-3 or TRBV12-4 with TRBJ2-1; D call uncertain. This CDR3 spans 11 amino acids. V lost 5 bases and J lost 10, with 9 bases in between. This chain's CDR3 is CASSPVREQFF. The CDR3 coding sequence is TGTGCCAGCAGTCCCGTCCGAGAGCAGTTCTTC.

This clonotype was detected many times. The V gene is TRBV12-3 or TRBV12-4, the J gene TRBJ2-7, with 10 bases lining up with TRBD2. This CDR3 region has 13 residues. After removal of 6 bases from V and 4 bases from J, the junction contained 3 bases not matched to a gene. CDR3 nucleotides: TGTGCCAGCAGGGCTAGCGGGAGTTACGAGCAGTACTTC. It translates to CASRASGSYEQYF.

Ten or more counts support this clonotype. The chain is built from TRBV7-6 and TRBJ1-4; D gene ambiguous. Germline V gives CDR1 SGHVS, CDR2 FNYEAQ. V was cut by 8 bases and J by 8 bases, with 21 bases left in between. This CDR3 spans 15 amino acids. The CDR3 DNA reads TGTGCCAGCGGCGTTTCCCACCGCCCAGGAGAAAAACTGTTTTTT. Amino acid sequence: CASGVSHRPGEKLFF.

This clonotype was seen at least ten times. The V call is TRBV5-1, the J call TRBJ2-7, with 11 positions matching TRBD2. Germline loops: CDR1 SGHRS, CDR2 YFSETQ. V shed 3 bases and J 5 bases; nucleotides not matched to a gene: 10. The CDR3 consists of 16 residues. The chain's CDR3 is CASSSNSGRAEDEQYF. As DNA, the CDR3 is TGCGCCAGCAGCTCAAATAGCGGGAGGGCCGAAGACGAGCAGTACTTC.

This clonotype was detected once. This may come from a read error, since a much larger clone is one base off. The J gene is TRBJ1-2, the V gene TRBV6-5; D might be TRBD1 (5 bases). In germline, CDR1 is MNHEY, CDR2 SVGAGI. This CDR3 is built from 13 residues. The CDR3 DNA is TGTGCCAGCAGTCACTCAGGGAGCTATGGCTACACCTTC. It is translated as CASSHSGSYGYTF.

This clonotype appeared many times. The rearrangement joins TRBV20-1 to TRBJ2-7; D remains unclear. V dropped 1 base and J dropped 2 bases, with 9 bases sitting between them. Germline V CDR1 and CDR2: DFQATT, SNEGSKA (reference sequence). CDR3 length equals 13 residues. CDR3 nucleotides: TGCAGTGCTAGAGGCCCCTATCCCTACGAGCAGTACTTC. This gives the protein CSARGPYPYEQYF.

This clonotype has ten or more counts. The chain uses TRBV5-1 and TRBJ2-3; the match to TRBD2 covers 11 bases. CDR3 length: 16 amino acids. Germline V gene lookup returns CDR1 SGHRS and CDR2 YFSETQ. V lost 3 bases to trimming and J lost 6 bases; unmatched junction nucleotides: 9. The CDR3, as DNA: TGCGCCAGCAGCTCATCGACTAGCGGGATAGGGGATACGCAGTATTTT. Protein product: CASSSSTSGIGDTQYF.

The sample holds a few counts of this clonotype. The chain has TRBV12-3 or TRBV12-4 and TRBJ2-4, with 8 nucleotides matching TRBD2. This CDR3 region has 15 residues. Trimming removed 6 bases from V and 3 bases from J; junction bases left unmatched: 7. This chain's CDR3 is CASSPGAGGKNIQYF. The CDR3 DNA is TGTGCCAGCAGCCCCGGGGCGGGGGGCAAAAACATTCAGTACTTC.

This clonotype was picked up many times. The V call is TRBV20-1, the J call TRBJ2-5, with 12 nucleotides matching TRBD2. The length of the CDR3 is 16 residues. CDR1 and CDR2 (germline): DFQATT, SNEGSKA (reference sequence). Trimming at V came to 5 bases and at J to 0 bases, leaving 7 bases not matched to a gene. CDR3: CSASTSGSRDQETQYF. The CDR3, as DNA: TGCAGTGCTTCGACTAGCGGGAGCCGAGACCAAGAGACCCAGTACTTC.

The table lists this clonotype with many counts. The CDR3 loop is CASKETTYTGELFF. Written as DNA, the CDR3 is TGCGCCAGCAAAGAGACTACCTACACCGGGGAGCTGTTTTTT. The chain recombines TRBV5-1 with TRBJ2-2, with TRBD2 as a possible D gene (5 bases). The CDR3 sequence is 14 residues long. Looked up from germline, CDR1 is SGHRS and CDR2 is YFSETQ. Trimming shortened V by 6 bases and J by 3 bases, and 12 bases separated the two germline ends.

This clonotype was seen at least ten times. This chain connects TRBV5-1 to TRBJ1-4; D gene ambiguous. The CDR3 extends over 15 amino acids. The ends were cut back, 1 base at V and 4 bases at J, with 11 bases in the middle. Per germline, CDR1 SGHRS and CDR2 YFSETQ. The DNA for the CDR3 is TGCGCCAGCAGCTTGAACGGAGCCGGTAATGAAAAACTGTTTTTT. Protein sequence: CASSLNGAGNEKLFF.

V and J are TRBV12-3 or TRBV12-4 and TRBJ2-1; D gene unclear. V was shortened by 6 bases and J by 3 bases, with 9 bases between the two germline ends. The CDR3 runs to 13 residues. The CDR3 DNA is TGTGCCAGCAGCCTGGCTCGCTACAATGAGCAGTTCTTC. Translation gives CASSLARYNEQFF.

This clonotype was seen at least ten times. The rearrangement joins TRBV5-1 to TRBJ2-7; weak D call: TRBD2 (5 bases). The germline gives CDR1 SGHRS, CDR2 YFSETQ. The CDR3 runs 18 residues. V lost 3 bases and J 2 bases, leaving 24 bases between the germline ends. The CDR3 here is CASSSTTPGGYSTYEQYF. CDR3 in DNA: TGCGCCAGCAGCTCGACTACACCCGGCGGGTATTCTACCTACGAGCAGTACTTC.

This clonotype has just a few counts. The rearrangement links TRBV12-3 or TRBV12-4 to TRBJ1-5; perhaps TRBD1 as D (5 bases). Trimming took off 3 bases at V and 4 bases at J, with 7 bases between the two ends. CDR3 size: 13 residues. DNA for the CDR3: TGTGCCAGCAGTTTTTGGGGGAATCAGCCCCAGCATTTT. Translation: CASSFWGNQPQHF.

V gene TRBV12-3 or TRBV12-4 combines with J gene TRBJ1-1; 9 positions agree with TRBD1. V was pared by 6 bases and J by 3 bases, with 8 bases of the junction left unmatched. CDR3 length: 15 residues. CDR3 residues: CASSLQGAKDTEAFF. CDR3 nucleotide sequence: TGTGCCAGCAGCTTACAGGGGGCAAAGGACACTGAAGCTTTCTTT.

V is TRBV12-3 or TRBV12-4 and J is TRBJ1-1, with D maybe TRBD1 (6 bases). The CDR3 runs to 14 residues. V was clipped by 6 bases and J by 3 bases, with 14 bases between them. The CDR3 DNA is TGTGCCAGCAGGACAGGTGGACCCTACACTGAAGCTTTCTTT. It is translated as CASRTGGPYTEAFF.

This clonotype has ten or more counts. V and J are TRBV20-1 and TRBJ2-5; D tentatively reads TRBD1 or TRBD2 (7 bases each). The germline CDR1 and CDR2 sequences are DFQATT and SNEGSKA (reference sequence). The length of the CDR3 is 16 residues. Trimming stripped 3 bases from V and 5 bases from J, with 22 bases between. The CDR3 protein is CSASPRGRGRWETQYF. As DNA, the CDR3 is TGCAGTGCTAGCCCCCGAGGGAGGGGGCGTTGGGAGACCCAGTACTTC.

The sample holds many counts of this clonotype. The chain couples TRBV12-3 or TRBV12-4 to TRBJ1-2; D possibly corresponds to TRBD1 (6 bases). This CDR3 has 15 residues. V lost 6 bases, J lost 4 bases, and 18 bases lay in between. DNA of the CDR3: TGTGCCAGCAGCCAAGGGGGGAACCTTGGCTATGGCTACACCTTC. Translated: CASSQGGNLGYGYTF.

This clonotype was observed a single time. J is TRBJ1-1 and V is TRBV11-3; tentatively, D is TRBD1 (6 bases). The CDR3 has 12 residues. V was cut by 5 bases and J by 5 bases, with 9 bases left in between. CDR1 and CDR2 (germline): SGHNT, YENEEA. CDR3 in DNA: TGTGCCAGCAGCCAGGGGAGAACTGAAGCTTTCTTT. This translates into CASSQGRTEAFF.

This clonotype was counted at least ten times. The gene calls are TRBV6-1 and TRBJ1-5, with 8 bases aligning to TRBD1. Germline CDR1 MNHNS, CDR2 SASEGT. Trimming took 6 bases from V and 3 from J; bases not matched to a gene: 7. This CDR3 comprises 15 residues. The CDR3 is CASRGTGGSNQPQHF. The CDR3 DNA sequence: TGTGCCAGCAGAGGGACAGGTGGTTCCAATCAGCCCCAGCATTTT.

In this sample, this clonotype turned up many times. V gene TRBV20-1 combines with J gene TRBJ1-6; 7 bases are shared with TRBD1. J lost 0 bases, V lost 3 bases, and 5 bases had no gene match. The CDR3 runs to 16 residues. CDR1 and CDR2 from the germline V gene are DFQATT and SNEGSKA (reference sequence). The CDR3: CSASYRGSSYNSPLHF. CDR3 DNA sequence: TGCAGTGCTAGCTACAGGGGAAGCTCCTATAATTCACCCCTCCACTTT.

In this sample, this clonotype turned up many times. V and J are TRBV4-1 and TRBJ1-5, with D unresolved. The CDR3 is 17 residues long. Per germline, CDR1 MGHRA and CDR2 YSYEKL. Trimming cost V 2 bases and J 4 bases, with 18 bases left between them. The CDR3 sequence is CASSQPILRGQNQPQHF. CDR3 DNA sequence: TGCGCCAGCAGCCAACCTATCCTCCGAGGGCAGAATCAGCCCCAGCATTTT.

In this sample, this clonotype turned up once. J is TRBJ1-5 and V is TRBV29-1; 8 nucleotides line up with TRBD1. The length of the CDR3 is 13 residues. The germline V gene encodes CDR1 SQVTM and CDR2 ANQGSEA. V shed 4 bases, J shed 6 bases, and the junction held 5 bases outside the gene matches. For the CDR3, the DNA is TGCAGCGTTGCAGGGGGCGCGGGTCAGCCCCAGCATTTT. It yields the protein CSVAGGAGQPQHF.

This chain connects TRBV11-2 to TRBJ2-3; D might be TRBD2 (6 bases). CDR1 and CDR2 (germline): SGHAT, FQNNGV. The CDR3 extends over 15 amino acids. V was pared by 5 bases and J by 2 bases, with 14 bases between. CDR3 sequence: CASSPGGRPTDTQYF. The CDR3 nucleotides read TGTGCCAGCAGCCCCGGAGGGCGGCCCACAGATACGCAGTATTTT.

This clonotype was seen at least ten times. The V and J genes are TRBV20-1 and TRBJ2-2; TRBD2 agrees at 8 bases. CDR1 is DFQATT and CDR2 is SNEGSKA in the germline V gene (reference sequence). The CDR3 runs 15 residues. The junction had 6 bases not matched to a gene; V was cut back by 2 bases and J by 4 bases. The CDR3 region has the DNA TGCAGTGCTAGAAGGCTAGCGGGTGGCACCGGGGAGCTGTTTTTT. It specifies CSARRLAGGTGELFF.

This clonotype was counted at least ten times. The rearrangement links TRBV10-3 to TRBJ2-3, with D unclear. The germline V and J ends were trimmed by 4 bases and 1 base, with 6 bases remaining between them. The CDR3 runs 13 residues. The V gene's germline CDR1 is ENHRY and CDR2 SYGVKD. The CDR3 DNA follows: TGTGCCATCAGTGTTGCGGGCACAGATACGCAGTATTTT. The encoded protein is CAISVAGTDTQYF.

This clonotype was picked up many times. This chain links TRBV28 with TRBJ2-7; possible D gene TRBD2, 6 bases. Germline lookup yields CDR1 MDHEN and CDR2 SYDVKM. This CDR3 contains 15 residues. Trimming pared 6 bases from V and 1 base from J, leaving 16 bases between. The CDR3 here is CASRGLSEASYEQYF. CDR3 in DNA: TGTGCCAGCAGGGGACTGAGTGAGGCGTCCTACGAGCAGTACTTC.

This clonotype was detected many times. This chain joins TRBV5-5 and TRBJ2-3; 8 bases are a match to TRBD1. There are 15 residues in the CDR3. The ends lost 0 bases at V and 3 bases at J; junction bases unmatched: 3. The germline CDR1 and CDR2 sequences are SGHKS and YYEKEE (reference sequence). CDR3 nucleotide sequence: TGTGCCAGCAGCTTGGACAGGGGGGTAACAGATACGCAGTATTTT. Its translation is CASSLDRGVTDTQYF.

This clonotype was found many times. The chain employs TRBV6-2 or TRBV6-3 and TRBJ2-5; TRBD2 agrees at 9 bases. V trimming: 6 bases; J trimming: 0 bases; junction bases outside the gene matches: 2. Germline CDR1 reads MNHEY; CDR2 reads SVGEGT. This CDR3 spans 14 amino acids. CDR3 in amino acids: CASRTSGNQETQYF. In DNA, the CDR3 is TGTGCCAGCAGGACTAGCGGAAACCAAGAGACCCAGTACTTC.

In the case of this clonotype: Mismatch with germline at one junction end may stem from a read error. The rearrangement joins TRBV12-3 or TRBV12-4 to TRBJ2-1; D uncertain. The length of the CDR3 is 13 residues. CDR3 protein: CASSLNSFNEQFF. The DNA for the CDR3 is TGTGCCAGCAGTTTGAACTCCTTCAATGAGCAGTTCTTC.

Many counts were recorded for this clonotype. The chain uses TRBV11-3 and TRBJ2-1; D possibly matches TRBD1 or TRBD2 (5 bases each). The ends were cut back, 6 bases at V and 7 bases at J, with 16 bases in the middle. CDR3 length: 14 residues. From germline, CDR1 is SGHNT and CDR2 YENEEA. CDR3 protein: CASRQGPQVNEQFF. Here the CDR3 DNA reads TGTGCCAGCAGGCAGGGACCCCAAGTAAATGAGCAGTTCTTC.

This clonotype was counted a few times. The V and J genes are TRBV29-1 and TRBJ1-1, with D unclear. Germline loops: CDR1 SQVTM, CDR2 ANQGSEA. Trimming stripped 1 base from V and 5 bases from J, with 17 bases between. This CDR3 comprises 15 residues. CDR3 bases: TGCAGCGTTGAAGGGGGTAGAACGGGAGGGACTGAAGCTTTCTTT. This codes for CSVEGGRTGGTEAFF.